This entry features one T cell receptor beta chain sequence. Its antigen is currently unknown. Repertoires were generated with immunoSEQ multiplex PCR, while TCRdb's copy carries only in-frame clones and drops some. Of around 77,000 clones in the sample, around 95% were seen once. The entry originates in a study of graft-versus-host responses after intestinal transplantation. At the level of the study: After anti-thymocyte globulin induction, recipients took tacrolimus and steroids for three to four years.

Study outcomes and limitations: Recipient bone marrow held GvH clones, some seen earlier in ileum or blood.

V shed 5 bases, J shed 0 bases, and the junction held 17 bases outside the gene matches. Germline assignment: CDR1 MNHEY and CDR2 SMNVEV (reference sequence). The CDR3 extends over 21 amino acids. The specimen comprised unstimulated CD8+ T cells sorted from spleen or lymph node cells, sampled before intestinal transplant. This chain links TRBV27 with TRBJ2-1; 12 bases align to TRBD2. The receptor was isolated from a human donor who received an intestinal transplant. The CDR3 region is CASSPRAPTSGRSPSYNEQFF. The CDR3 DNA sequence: TGTGCCAGCAGTCCACGGGCCCCGACTAGCGGGAGAAGCCCCTCCTACAATGAGCAGTTCTTC.